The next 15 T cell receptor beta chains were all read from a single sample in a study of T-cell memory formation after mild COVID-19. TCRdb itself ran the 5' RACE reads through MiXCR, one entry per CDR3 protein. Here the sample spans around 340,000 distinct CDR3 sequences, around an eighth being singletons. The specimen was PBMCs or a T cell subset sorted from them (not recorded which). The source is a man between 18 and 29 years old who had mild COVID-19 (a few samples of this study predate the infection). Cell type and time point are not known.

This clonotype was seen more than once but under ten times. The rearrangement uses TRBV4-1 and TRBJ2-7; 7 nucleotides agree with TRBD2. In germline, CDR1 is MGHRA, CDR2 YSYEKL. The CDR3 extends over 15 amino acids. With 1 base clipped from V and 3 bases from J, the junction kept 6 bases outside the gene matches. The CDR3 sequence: CASSQGLAGYYEQYV. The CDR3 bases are TGCGCCAGCAGCCAAGGACTAGCCGGTTACTACGAGCAGTACGTC.

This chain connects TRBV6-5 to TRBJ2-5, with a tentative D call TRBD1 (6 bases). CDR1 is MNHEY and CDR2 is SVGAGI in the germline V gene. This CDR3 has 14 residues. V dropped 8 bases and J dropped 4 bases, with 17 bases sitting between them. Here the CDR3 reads CASRKGTQGETQYF. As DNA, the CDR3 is TGTGCCAGCCGTAAAGGGACACAGGGAGAGACCCAGTACTTC.

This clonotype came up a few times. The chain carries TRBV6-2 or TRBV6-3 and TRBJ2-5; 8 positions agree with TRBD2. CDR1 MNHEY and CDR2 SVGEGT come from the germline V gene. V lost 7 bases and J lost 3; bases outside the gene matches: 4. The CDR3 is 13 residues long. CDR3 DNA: TGTGCCAGCAATCGGGGGGGGGAAGAGACCCAGTACTTC. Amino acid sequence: CASNRGGEETQYF.

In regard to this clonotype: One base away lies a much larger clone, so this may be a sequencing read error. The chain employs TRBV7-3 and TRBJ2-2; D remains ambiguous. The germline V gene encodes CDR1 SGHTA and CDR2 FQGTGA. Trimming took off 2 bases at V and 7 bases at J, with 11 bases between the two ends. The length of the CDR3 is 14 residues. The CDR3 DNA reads TGTGCCAGCAGCTTAGTAGGGCGAAACGGGGAGCTGTTTTTT. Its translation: CASSLVGRNGELFF.

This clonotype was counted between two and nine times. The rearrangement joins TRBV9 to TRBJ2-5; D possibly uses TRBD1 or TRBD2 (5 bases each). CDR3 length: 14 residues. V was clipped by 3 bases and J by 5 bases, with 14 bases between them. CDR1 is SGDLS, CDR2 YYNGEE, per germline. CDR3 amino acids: CASSEPGPAETQYF. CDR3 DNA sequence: TGTGCCAGCAGCGAGCCGGGACCCGCCGAGACCCAGTACTTC.

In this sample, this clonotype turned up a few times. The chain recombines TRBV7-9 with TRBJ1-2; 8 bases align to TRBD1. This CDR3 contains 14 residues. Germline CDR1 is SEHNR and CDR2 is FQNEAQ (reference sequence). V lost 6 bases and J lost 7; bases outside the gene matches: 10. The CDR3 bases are TGTGCCAGCAGATCTGGACAGGGTAGGAGTGGCTACACCTTC. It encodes CASRSGQGRSGYTF.

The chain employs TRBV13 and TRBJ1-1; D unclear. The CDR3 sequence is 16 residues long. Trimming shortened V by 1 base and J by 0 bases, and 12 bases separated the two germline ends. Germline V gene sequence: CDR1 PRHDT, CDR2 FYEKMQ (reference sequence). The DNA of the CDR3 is TGTGCCAGCAGCTTAGCCCGGATCATCATGAACACTGAAGCTTTCTTT. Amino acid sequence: CASSLARIIMNTEAFF.

The DNA of the CDR3 is TGTGCCAGCAGACGGTCCAGCTCCTACAATGAGCAGTTCTTC. Protein: CASRRSSSYNEQFF. The genes are TRBV12-3 or TRBV12-4 and TRBJ2-1; unclear D gene. V shed 6 bases and J shed 0 bases, with 9 bases lying between them. There are 14 residues in the CDR3.

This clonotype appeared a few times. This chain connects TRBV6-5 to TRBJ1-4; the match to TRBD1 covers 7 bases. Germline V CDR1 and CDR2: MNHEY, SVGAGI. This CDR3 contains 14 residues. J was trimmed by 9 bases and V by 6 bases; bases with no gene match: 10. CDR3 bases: TGTGCCAGCAGGCGGACAGGCGCCGGTAAAAAACTGTTTTTT. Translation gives CASRRTGAGKKLFF.

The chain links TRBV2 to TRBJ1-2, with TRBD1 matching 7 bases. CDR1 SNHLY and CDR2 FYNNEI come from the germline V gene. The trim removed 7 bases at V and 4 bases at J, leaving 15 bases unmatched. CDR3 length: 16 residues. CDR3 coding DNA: TGTGCCAGCAATCCCCGTTATAGGGGGCCCTCCTATGGCTACACCTTC. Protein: CASNPRYRGPSYGYTF.

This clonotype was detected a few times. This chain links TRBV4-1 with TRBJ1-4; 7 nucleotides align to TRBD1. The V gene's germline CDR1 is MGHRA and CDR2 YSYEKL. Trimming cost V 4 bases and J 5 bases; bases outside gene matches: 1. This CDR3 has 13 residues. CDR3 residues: CASSLTGNEKLFF. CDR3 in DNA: TGCGCCAGCAGCCTGACAGGGAATGAAAAACTGTTTTTT.

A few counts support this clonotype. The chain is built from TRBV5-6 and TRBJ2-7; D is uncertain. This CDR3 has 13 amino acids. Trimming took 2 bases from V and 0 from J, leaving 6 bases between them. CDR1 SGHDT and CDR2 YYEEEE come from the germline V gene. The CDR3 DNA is TGTGCCAGCAGCTTCGTCAGCTCCTACGAGCAGTACTTC. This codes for CASSFVSSYEQYF.

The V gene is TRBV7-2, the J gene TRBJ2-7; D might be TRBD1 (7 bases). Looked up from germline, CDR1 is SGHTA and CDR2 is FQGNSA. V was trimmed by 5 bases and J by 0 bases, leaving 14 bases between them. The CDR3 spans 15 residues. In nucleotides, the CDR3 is TGTGCCAGCAGCCGATCAGGGGGGAACTCCTACGAGCAGTACTTC. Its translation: CASSRSGGNSYEQYF.

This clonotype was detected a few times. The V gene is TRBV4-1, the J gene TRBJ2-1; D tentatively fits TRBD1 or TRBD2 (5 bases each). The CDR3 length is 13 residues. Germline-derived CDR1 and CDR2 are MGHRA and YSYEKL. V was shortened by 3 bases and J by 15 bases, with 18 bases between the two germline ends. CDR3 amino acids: CASSQPETGTGFF. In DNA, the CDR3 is TGCGCCAGCAGCCAGCCGGAAACCGGGACCGGGTTCTTC.

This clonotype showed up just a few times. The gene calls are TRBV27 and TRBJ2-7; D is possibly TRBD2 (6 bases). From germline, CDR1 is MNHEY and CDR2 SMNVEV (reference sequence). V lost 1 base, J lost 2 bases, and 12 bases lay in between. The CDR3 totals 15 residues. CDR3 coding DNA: TGTGCCAGCAGTTTATATGGGACTGTGACCTACGAGCAGTACTTC. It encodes CASSLYGTVTYEQYF.